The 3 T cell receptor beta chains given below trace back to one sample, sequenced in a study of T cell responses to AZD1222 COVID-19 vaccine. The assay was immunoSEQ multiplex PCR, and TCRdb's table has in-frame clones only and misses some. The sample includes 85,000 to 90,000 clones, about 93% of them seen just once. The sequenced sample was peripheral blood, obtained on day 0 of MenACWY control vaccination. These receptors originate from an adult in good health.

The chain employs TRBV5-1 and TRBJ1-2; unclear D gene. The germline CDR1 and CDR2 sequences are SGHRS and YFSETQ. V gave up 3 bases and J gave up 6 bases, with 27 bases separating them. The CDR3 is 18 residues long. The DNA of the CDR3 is TGCGCCAGCAGCTATTTGGTTTTTCGTGGGGTTACTATGAATGGCTACACCTTC. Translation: CASSYLVFRGVTMNGYTF.

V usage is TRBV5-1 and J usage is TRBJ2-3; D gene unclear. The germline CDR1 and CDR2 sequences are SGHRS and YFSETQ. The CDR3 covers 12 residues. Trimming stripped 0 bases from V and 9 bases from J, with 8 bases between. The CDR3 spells CASSLESGTQYF. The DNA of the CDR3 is TGCGCCAGCAGCTTGGAGTCGGGCACGCAGTATTTT.

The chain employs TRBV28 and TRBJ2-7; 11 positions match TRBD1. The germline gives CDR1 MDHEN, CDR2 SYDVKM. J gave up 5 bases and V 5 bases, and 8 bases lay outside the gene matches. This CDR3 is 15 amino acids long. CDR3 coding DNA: TGTGCCAGCAGTGGACCACCGGGACAGGGGGACGAGCAGTACTTC. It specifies CASSGPPGQGDEQYF.